The rows below give T cell receptor beta chains drawn from one sample of a study of CD8 T cells in ankylosing spondylitis. A single record per CDR3 protein comes from TCRdb applying MiXCR to the 5' RACE reads. This sample carries under 250,000 distinct CDR3 sequences, roughly 32% of them seen once, and the ten largest clones take 3.5% to 4.5%. Sequencing was done on a sample of blood, either unsorted or a sorted T cell fraction (not recorded which). These receptors all stem from a male donor with ankylosing spondylitis or in good health (not recorded which). CDR3s include the opening cysteine and the closing phenylalanine or tryptophan. The D gene is left open where the match is weak. Only part of the rows carry a size: once, few, many, or a class if the clone is expanded.

j_call	clone_size	v_call	d_call	cdr3_nt	cdr3_aa
TRBJ1-2	.	TRBV27	.	TGTGCCAGCAGTTCGGGTGGTACGGGTGGCTACACCTTC	CASSSGGTGGYTF
TRBJ2-7	many	TRBV6-5	.	TGTGCCAGCAGTTACGAAGGACAGCTCTACGAGCAGTACTTC	CASSYEGQLYEQYF
TRBJ2-1	.	TRBV20-1	.	TGCAGTGCTAGAGACAGGGACTTTACCTACAATGAGCAGTTCTTC	CSARDRDFTYNEQFF
TRBJ1-3	.	TRBV5-5	.	TGTGCCAGCAGCTTGGGCCCTTTTGGAAACACCATATATTTT	CASSLGPFGNTIYF
TRBJ2-7	few	TRBV20-1	.	TGCAGTGCTCCCCATCCCCGTGGGGGGTACGACGAGCAGTACTTC	CSAPHPRGGYDEQYF
TRBJ1-5	many	TRBV20-1	TRBD1	TGCAGTGCTAAAGCCGACAGGGTAGGTCAGCCCCAGCATTTT	CSAKADRVGQPQHF
TRBJ1-2	.	TRBV9	.	TGTGCCAGCAGCGTTTCGCCGGGGCGGTATAATGGCTACACCTTC	CASSVSPGRYNGYTF
TRBJ2-7	few	TRBV20-1	TRBD1	TGCAGTGCTACCACCGGGACAGGGCGTCCCGAGCAGTACTTC	CSATTGTGRPEQYF
TRBJ2-4	few	TRBV12-3/TRBV12-4	.	TGTGCCAGCAGTTTAGAACTCAGGGAACACATTCAGTACTTC	CASSLELREHIQYF
TRBJ2-3	.	TRBV2	.	TGTGCCAGCAGTGGGCCACGCGGTACAGATACGCAGTATTTT	CASSGPRGTDTQYF
TRBJ2-5	few	TRBV5-1	.	TGCGCCAGCAGCCCCTTCGTGGGGGAGGAGGAGACCCAGTACTTC	CASSPFVGEEETQYF
TRBJ2-7	.	TRBV6-5	TRBD1	TGTGCCAGCTCAGTTAAAGGTTGGGGACAGAGTGTGAACGAGCAGTACTTC	CASSVKGWGQSVNEQYF
TRBJ2-7	few	TRBV5-1	TRBD2	TGCGCCAGCAGCTTGAGTAGCGGGGGGGCTGAGCAGTACTTC	CASSLSSGGAEQYF
TRBJ2-7	.	TRBV3-1	.	TGTGCCAGCAGCCAAGATGGGGTCGAGCAGTACTTC	CASSQDGVEQYF
TRBJ2-7	.	TRBV5-8	.	TGTGCCAGCAGCTTAGAGGCTCTCTCCTACGAGCAGTACTTC	CASSLEALSYEQYF
TRBJ2-1	many	TRBV29-1	.	TGCAGCGCTACGACAGAAACAATTTATTTCTTC	CSATTETIYFF
TRBJ2-7	.	TRBV6-5	.	TGTGCCAGCAGTTACCGGGCGGAGGAGGGGAGCTCCTACGAGCAGTACTTC	CASSYRAEEGSSYEQYF
TRBJ2-3	.	TRBV20-1	TRBD2	TGCAGTGCTACCGGGACTAGCGGGACTAGCACAGATACGCAGTATTTT	CSATGTSGTSTDTQYF
TRBJ2-5	.	TRBV20-1	.	TGCAGTGCTACGCGGAAGACCCAGTACTTC	CSATRKTQYF
TRBJ2-1	few	TRBV20-1	TRBD2	TGCAGTGCTAGAGAGGGAGGGCGGGGGGACCGGAACAATGAGCAGTTCTTC	CSAREGGRGDRNNEQFF
TRBJ2-7	.	TRBV29-1	.	TGCAGCGTTTGGCTTGCAGGGCTTAACCCCGTTCCCGAGCAGTACTTC	CSVWLAGLNPVPEQYF
TRBJ2-2	few	TRBV12-3/TRBV12-4	.	TGTGCCAGCAGTTTACTTCCCGGGACGCACGGGGAGCTGTTTTTT	CASSLLPGTHGELFF
TRBJ1-5	few	TRBV28	.	TGTGCCAGCAGTTTGCGGCCTCGGCTCCAGCCCCAGCATTTT	CASSLRPRLQPQHF
TRBJ2-1	.	TRBV20-1	TRBD2	TGCAGTGCTAGAGATAACGCGGGAGTTTACAATGAGCAGTTCTTC	CSARDNAGVYNEQFF
TRBJ1-1	.	TRBV20-1	TRBD1	TGCAGTGCTAGAGACTCCGGGACAGGGAACACTGAAGCTTTCTTT	CSARDSGTGNTEAFF